This T cell receptor (beta chain) was identified during a study of cytomegalovirus exposure and HLA in healthy donors. In the case of this clone: Its specificity is unknown.

The PCR was carried out with 60 Vbeta primers and 13 Jbeta primers. This table comes from immunoSEQ multiplex PCR, and its TCRdb copy is limited to in-frame clones, with some not included. Across about 200,000 clones, the top ten clones capture approximately 0.74% of the sample. Study outcomes and limitations: Presence/absence comparisons presumed near-even sequencing depth among donors. 150 or so TCR beta chains were listed as cytomegalovirus-associated.

Healthy people donating bone marrow made up the donors. Sequencing used PBMCs. The source of this sequence is a boy between 10 and 17 years old in good health and CMV-seronegative.

CDR3 coding DNA: TGTGCCAGCAGCTTGGGTCAGGGACAAGAGACCCAGTACTTC. Its translation: CASSLGQGQETQYF. The chain is built from TRBV5-4 and TRBJ2-5; D perhaps matches TRBD1 (5 bases). The V gene lost 0 bases and the J gene lost 2 bases, with 8 bases spanning the gap. The CDR3 runs 14 residues. In germline, CDR1 is SGHNT, CDR2 YYREEE (reference sequence).